This is a list of T cell receptor beta chains from one sample in a study of a mutant IDH1 vaccine in newly diagnosed glioma. Data came from immunoSEQ multiplex PCR; TCRdb stores just in-frame clones and leaves some out. The profile shows fewer than 100,000 clones, roughly 90% of them singletons. The sequencing here drew on PBMCs, taken from a glioma patient treated with radiotherapy, temozolomide or both. The receptors come from a woman aged 50 to 60 with glioma. Both conserved end residues are part of each CDR3. Each record gives: D gene, J gene, clone size, V gene, CDR3 DNA, CDR3 protein. A D gene is named only where the DNA matches it firmly. Size is stated for part of the rows, as once, few or many counts, or as a class when the clone is expanded.

D: TRBD2
J: TRBJ2-7
size: NA
V: TRBV6-6
DNA: TGTGCCAGCAGTGCTAGCGGGAGTATCAGCGAGCAGTACTTC
CDR3: CASSASGSISEQYF

D: NA
J: TRBJ1-1
size: NA
V: TRBV11-2
DNA: TGTGCCAGCAGCTTAGTCGGCCGGACGAAAGGACCTGAAGCTTTCTTT
CDR3: CASSLVGRTKGPEAFF

D: TRBD1
J: TRBJ2-5
size: NA
V: TRBV10-1
DNA: TGCGCCAGCAGTGCTTTGGGACAGGGGGCAGGAGAGCAGTACTTC
CDR3: CASSALGQGAGEQYF

D: NA
J: TRBJ2-1
size: once
V: TRBV20-1
DNA: TGCAGTGCTTCAGGGGATGAGCAGTTCTTC
CDR3: CSASGDEQFF

D: NA
J: TRBJ2-7
size: NA
V: TRBV7-6
DNA: TGTGCCAGCAGCCAACGAGCCTCGAAGGAGCAGTACTTC
CDR3: CASSQRASKEQYF

D: NA
J: TRBJ2-2
size: NA
V: TRBV5-1
DNA: TGCGCCAGCAGCTTGGGGAGTAGCCGAACCGGGGAGCTGTTTTTT
CDR3: CASSLGSSRTGELFF

D: NA
J: TRBJ1-5
size: NA
V: TRBV19
DNA: TGTGCCAGTACCCTTGGACATCAGCCCCAGCATTTT
CDR3: CASTLGHQPQHF

D: NA
J: TRBJ1-6
size: NA
V: TRBV7-9
DNA: TGTGCCAGCAGGTCGGGGGCCCCCAATTCACCCCTCCACTTT
CDR3: CASRSGAPNSPLHF

D: NA
J: TRBJ2-7
size: NA
V: TRBV27
DNA: TGTGCCAGCAGATTACAGGGATTAATATCCTACGAGCAGTACTTC
CDR3: CASRLQGLISYEQYF

D: TRBD1
J: TRBJ1-4
size: NA
V: TRBV11-2
DNA: TGTGCCAGCAGCCTGAGACAGGGTCGGGGCGAAAAACTGTTTTTT
CDR3: CASSLRQGRGEKLFF

D: NA
J: TRBJ2-1
size: NA
V: TRBV15
DNA: TGTGCCACCAGCGACCCCTGGACAGAGGATTACAATGAGCAGTTCTTC
CDR3: CATSDPWTEDYNEQFF

D: TRBD2
J: TRBJ2-7
size: NA
V: TRBV18
DNA: TGTGCCAGCTCATCCTTCGATCTAGCGGGAGGGCCCTACGAGCAGTACTTC
CDR3: CASSSFDLAGGPYEQYF

D: TRBD2
J: TRBJ2-5
size: NA
V: TRBV18
DNA: TGTGCCAGCTCACCTGGGGTAGCGGGCGAACAAGAGACCCAGTACTTC
CDR3: CASSPGVAGEQETQYF

D: TRBD1
J: TRBJ2-7
size: NA
V: TRBV10-3
DNA: TGTGCCATCAGTGAGTCGAAGATCCAGGGGGCATACGAGCAGTACTTC
CDR3: CAISESKIQGAYEQYF

D: TRBD1
J: TRBJ1-2
size: NA
V: TRBV7-9
DNA: TGTGCCAGCAGCTTCAACAGGGGGCTATCTAGGGGATATGGCTACACCTTC
CDR3: CASSFNRGLSRGYGYTF

D: TRBD1
J: TRBJ1-1
size: NA
V: TRBV7-8
DNA: TGTGCCAGCAGCTTGATTCTACAGGGGGTTGGCACTGAAGCTTTCTTT
CDR3: CASSLILQGVGTEAFF

D: TRBD1
J: TRBJ2-7
size: NA
V: TRBV28
DNA: TGTGCCAGCAGCCTCCCCGGGACAGGGTCCTACGAGCAGTACTTC
CDR3: CASSLPGTGSYEQYF

D: NA
J: TRBJ2-1
size: once
V: TRBV10-1
DNA: TGCGCCAGCACCTGCGGGACTCGCCCCTCCTACAATGAGCAGTTCTTC
CDR3: CASTCGTRPSYNEQFF

D: NA
J: TRBJ2-5
size: NA
V: TRBV5-4
DNA: TGTGCCAGCAGCTCCGGAGGCCAAGAGACCCAGTACTTC
CDR3: CASSSGGQETQYF

D: NA
J: TRBJ1-2
size: NA
V: TRBV10-2
DNA: TGCGCCAGCAGCTTACAGGGTTGGGGCTACACCTTC
CDR3: CASSLQGWGYTF

D: TRBD1
J: TRBJ2-7
size: few
V: TRBV18
DNA: TGTGCCAGCTCGCGAATTGGGACAGGAGTATACGAGCAGTACTTC
CDR3: CASSRIGTGVYEQYF

D: TRBD1
J: TRBJ2-7
size: NA
V: TRBV12-5
DNA: TGTGCTAGTGGTTTGAGGCTATGGGGACAGGGGACCCACGAGCAGTACTTC
CDR3: CASGLRLWGQGTHEQYF

D: NA
J: TRBJ1-2
size: NA
V: TRBV19
DNA: TGTGCCAGTAGTATGGTGCCTGTCTATGGCTACACCTTC
CDR3: CASSMVPVYGYTF

D: NA
J: TRBJ2-3
size: NA
V: TRBV9
DNA: TGTGCCAGCAGCGTAGAAGCCGCAGATACGCAGTATTTT
CDR3: CASSVEAADTQYF

D: NA
J: TRBJ2-2
size: NA
V: TRBV5-1
DNA: TGCGCCAGCAGCCCAGGGCGAGACACCGGGGAGCTGTTTTTT
CDR3: CASSPGRDTGELFF

D: NA
J: TRBJ1-5
size: NA
V: TRBV27
DNA: TGTGCCAGCAGTCTTCCGGGACGGGATCAGCCCCAGCATTTT
CDR3: CASSLPGRDQPQHF

D: TRBD2
J: TRBJ2-7
size: NA
V: TRBV27
DNA: TGTGCCAGCAGACAAGCGGGAGCGGGCTACGAGCAGTACTTC
CDR3: CASRQAGAGYEQYF